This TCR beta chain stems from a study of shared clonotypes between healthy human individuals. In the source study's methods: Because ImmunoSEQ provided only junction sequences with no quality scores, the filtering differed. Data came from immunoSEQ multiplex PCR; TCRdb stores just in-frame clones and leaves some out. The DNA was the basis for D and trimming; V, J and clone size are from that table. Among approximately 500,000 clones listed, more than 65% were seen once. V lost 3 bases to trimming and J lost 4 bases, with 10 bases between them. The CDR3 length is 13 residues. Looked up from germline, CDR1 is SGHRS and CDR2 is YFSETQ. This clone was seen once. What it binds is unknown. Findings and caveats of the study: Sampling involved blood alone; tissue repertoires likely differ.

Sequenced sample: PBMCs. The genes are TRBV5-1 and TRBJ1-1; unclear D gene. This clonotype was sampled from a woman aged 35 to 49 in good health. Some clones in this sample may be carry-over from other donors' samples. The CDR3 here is CASSSLHGTEAFF. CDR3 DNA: TGCGCCAGCAGCTCCCTACATGGCACTGAAGCTTTCTTT.